What follows is one TCR beta chain and its context. The sample comes from a study of T-cell memory formation after mild COVID-19. The CDR3 extends over 15 amino acids. CDR1 and CDR2 (germline): SGDLS, YYNGEE. Trimming at V came to 4 bases and at J to 5 bases, leaving 8 bases not matched to a gene. TCRdb reanalysed the 5' RACE reads using MiXCR and keeps one entry per CDR3 protein. The repertoire holds 240,000 or so distinct CDR3 sequences, approximately 9% seen once, with roughly a fifth in the top ten. This receptor was obtained from a man between 18 and 29 years old who had mild COVID-19 (a few samples of this study predate the infection). Cell type and time point are not known. The chain carries TRBV9 and TRBJ2-2; the match to TRBD1 covers 7 bases. Sample: PBMCs or a T cell subset sorted from them (not recorded which). The CDR3 coding sequence is TGTGCCAGCAGCCCCCAACAGGGGCGGACCGGGGAGCTGTTTTTT. Encoded protein: CASSPQQGRTGELFF.